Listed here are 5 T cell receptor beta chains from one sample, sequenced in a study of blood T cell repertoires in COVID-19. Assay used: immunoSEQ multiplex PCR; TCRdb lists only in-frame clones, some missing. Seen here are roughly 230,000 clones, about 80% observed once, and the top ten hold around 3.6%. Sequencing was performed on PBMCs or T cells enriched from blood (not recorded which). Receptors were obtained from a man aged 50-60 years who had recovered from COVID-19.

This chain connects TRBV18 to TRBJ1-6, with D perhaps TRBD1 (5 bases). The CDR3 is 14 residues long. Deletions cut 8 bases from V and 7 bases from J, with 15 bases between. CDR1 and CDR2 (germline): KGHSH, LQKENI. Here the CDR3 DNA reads TGTGCCAGCGCCCCCGACAGTAGCAATTCACCCCTCCACTTT. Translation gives CASAPDSSNSPLHF.

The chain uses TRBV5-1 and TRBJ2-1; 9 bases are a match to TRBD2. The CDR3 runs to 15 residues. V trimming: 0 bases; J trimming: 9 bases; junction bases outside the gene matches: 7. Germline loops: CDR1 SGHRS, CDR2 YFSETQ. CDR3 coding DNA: TGCGCCAGCAGCTTGGAGGCGGGGGGGGCGAGTGAGCAGTTCTTC. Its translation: CASSLEAGGASEQFF.

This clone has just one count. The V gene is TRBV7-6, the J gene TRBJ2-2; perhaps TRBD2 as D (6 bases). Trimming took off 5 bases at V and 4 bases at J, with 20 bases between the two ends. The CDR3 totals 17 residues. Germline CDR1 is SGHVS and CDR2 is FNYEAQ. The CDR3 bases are TGTGCCAGCAGCCTAGAAATGATCGGGAGTGGCACCGGGGAGCTGTTTTTT. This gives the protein CASSLEMIGSGTGELFF.

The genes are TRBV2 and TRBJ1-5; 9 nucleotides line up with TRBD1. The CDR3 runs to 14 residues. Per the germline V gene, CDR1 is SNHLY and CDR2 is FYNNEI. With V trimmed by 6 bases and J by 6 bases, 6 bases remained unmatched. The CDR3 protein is CASSPGQGFQPQHF. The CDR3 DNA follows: TGTGCCAGCAGCCCTGGACAGGGGTTTCAGCCCCAGCATTTT. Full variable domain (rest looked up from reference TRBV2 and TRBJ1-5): EPEVTQTPSHQVTQMGQEVILRCVPISNHLYFYWYRQILGQKVEFLVSFYNNEISEKSEIFDDQFSVERPDGSNFTLKIRSTKLEDSAMYFCASSPGQGFQPQHFGDGTRLSIL.

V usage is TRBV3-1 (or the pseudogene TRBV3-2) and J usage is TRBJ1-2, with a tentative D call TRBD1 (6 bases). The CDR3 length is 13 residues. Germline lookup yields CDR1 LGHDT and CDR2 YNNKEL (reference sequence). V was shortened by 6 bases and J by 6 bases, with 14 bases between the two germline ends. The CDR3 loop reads CASSHRDGDGYTF. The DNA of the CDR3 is TGTGCCAGCAGTCACAGGGATGGGGATGGCTACACCTTC.